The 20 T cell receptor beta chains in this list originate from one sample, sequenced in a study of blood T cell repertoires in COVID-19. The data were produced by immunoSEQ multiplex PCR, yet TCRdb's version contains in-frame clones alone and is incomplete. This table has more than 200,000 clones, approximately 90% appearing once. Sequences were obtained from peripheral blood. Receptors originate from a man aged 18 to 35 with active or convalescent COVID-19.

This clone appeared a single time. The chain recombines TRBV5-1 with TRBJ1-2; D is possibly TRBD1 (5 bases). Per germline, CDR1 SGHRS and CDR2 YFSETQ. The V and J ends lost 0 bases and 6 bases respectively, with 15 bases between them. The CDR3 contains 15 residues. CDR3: CASSLGQGLSHGYTF. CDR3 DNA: TGCGCCAGCAGCTTGGGGCAGGGCCTCTCCCATGGCTACACCTTC.

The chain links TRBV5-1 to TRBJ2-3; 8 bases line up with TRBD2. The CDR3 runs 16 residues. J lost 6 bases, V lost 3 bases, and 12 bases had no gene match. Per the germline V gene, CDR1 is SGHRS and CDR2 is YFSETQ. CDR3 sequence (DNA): TGCGCCAGCAGCTCTGGGGTAGCGGGGCCCTCTGATACGCAGTATTTT. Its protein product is CASSSGVAGPSDTQYF.

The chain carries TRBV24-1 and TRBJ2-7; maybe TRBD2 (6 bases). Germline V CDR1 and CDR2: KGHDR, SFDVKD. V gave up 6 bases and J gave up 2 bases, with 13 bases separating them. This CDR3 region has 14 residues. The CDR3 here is CATSHASVPYEQYF. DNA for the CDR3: TGTGCCACCAGTCACGCTAGCGTGCCCTACGAGCAGTACTTC.

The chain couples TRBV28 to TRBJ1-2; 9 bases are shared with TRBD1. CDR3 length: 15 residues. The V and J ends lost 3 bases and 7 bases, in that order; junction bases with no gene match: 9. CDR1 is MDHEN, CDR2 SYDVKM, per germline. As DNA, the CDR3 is TGTGCCAGCAGTTTTCAGGACAGGGGAAACGGTGGCTACACCTTC. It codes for CASSFQDRGNGGYTF.

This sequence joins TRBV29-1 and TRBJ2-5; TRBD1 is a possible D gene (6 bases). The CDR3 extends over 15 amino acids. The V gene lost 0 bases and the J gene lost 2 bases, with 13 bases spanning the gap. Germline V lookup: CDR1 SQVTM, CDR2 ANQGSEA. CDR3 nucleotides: TGCAGCGTTGAAGATCTAGGCGGACAGCAAGAGACCCAGTACTTC. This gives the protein CSVEDLGGQQETQYF. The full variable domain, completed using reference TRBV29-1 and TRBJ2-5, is SAVISQKPSRDICQRGTSLTIQCQVDSQVTMMFWYRQQPGQSLTLIATANQGSEATYESGFVIDKFPISRPNLTFSTLTVSNMSPEDSSIYLCSVEDLGGQQETQYFGPGTRLLVL.

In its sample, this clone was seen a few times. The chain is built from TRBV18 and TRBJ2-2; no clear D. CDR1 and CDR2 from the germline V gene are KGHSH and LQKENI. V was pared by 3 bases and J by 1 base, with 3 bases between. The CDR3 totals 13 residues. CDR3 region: CASSPQNTGELFF. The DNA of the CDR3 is TGTGCCAGCTCACCCCAGAACACCGGGGAGCTGTTTTTT. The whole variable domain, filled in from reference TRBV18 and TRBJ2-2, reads NAGVMQNPRHLVRRRGQEARLRCSPMKGHSHVYWYRQLPEEGLKFMVYLQKENIIDESGMPKERFSAEFPKEGPSILRIQQVVRGDSAAYFCASSPQNTGELFFGEGSRLTVL.

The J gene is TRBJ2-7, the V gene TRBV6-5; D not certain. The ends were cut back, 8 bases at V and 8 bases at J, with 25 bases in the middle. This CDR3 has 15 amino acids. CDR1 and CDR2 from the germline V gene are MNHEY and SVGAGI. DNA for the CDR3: TGTGCCAGCCGCTTTCACAGACAATCTCCTACGAAGCAGTACTTC. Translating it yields CASRFHRQSPTKQYF.

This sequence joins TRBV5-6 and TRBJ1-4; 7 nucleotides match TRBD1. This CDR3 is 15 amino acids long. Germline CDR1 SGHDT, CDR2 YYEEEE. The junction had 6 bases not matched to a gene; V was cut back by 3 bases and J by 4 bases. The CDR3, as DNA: TGTGCCAGCAGCTACTGGGACAGAAATAATGAAAAACTGTTTTTT. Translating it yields CASSYWDRNNEKLFF.

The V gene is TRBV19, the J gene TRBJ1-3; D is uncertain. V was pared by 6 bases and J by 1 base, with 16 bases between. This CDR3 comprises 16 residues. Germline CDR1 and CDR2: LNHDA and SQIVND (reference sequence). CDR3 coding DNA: TGTGCCAGTAGCGCTCGTGTTCAGGTTTCTGGAAACACCATATATTTT. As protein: CASSARVQVSGNTIYF.

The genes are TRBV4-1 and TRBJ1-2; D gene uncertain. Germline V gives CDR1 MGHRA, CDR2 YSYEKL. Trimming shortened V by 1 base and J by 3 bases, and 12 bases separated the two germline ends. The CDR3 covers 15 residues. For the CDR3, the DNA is TGCGCCAGCAGCCAAGCGACCGGGGTCGACTATGGCTACACCTTC. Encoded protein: CASSQATGVDYGYTF.

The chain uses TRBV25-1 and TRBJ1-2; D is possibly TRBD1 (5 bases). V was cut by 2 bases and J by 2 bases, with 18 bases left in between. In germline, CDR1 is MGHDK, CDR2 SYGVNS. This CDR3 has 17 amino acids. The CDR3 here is CASSEGGSARSNYGYTF. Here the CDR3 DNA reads TGTGCCAGCAGTGAAGGGGGGAGCGCACGGTCGAACTATGGCTACACCTTC.

Here the CDR3 DNA reads TGCGCCAGCAGCTTGGTGGCAGGGCAGGCCACTGAAGCTTTCTTT. Encoded protein: CASSLVAGQATEAFF. The V gene is TRBV5-1, the J gene TRBJ1-1; D might be TRBD1 (5 bases). CDR3 size: 15 residues. CDR1 and CDR2 (germline): SGHRS, YFSETQ. V was clipped by 0 bases and J by 4 bases, with 13 bases between them.

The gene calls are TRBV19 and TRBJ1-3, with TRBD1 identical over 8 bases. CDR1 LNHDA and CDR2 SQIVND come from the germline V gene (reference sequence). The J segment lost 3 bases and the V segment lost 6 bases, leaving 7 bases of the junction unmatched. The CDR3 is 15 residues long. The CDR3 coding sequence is TGTGCCAGTAGGCTGACAGGGGTCATTGGAAACACCATATATTTT. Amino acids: CASRLTGVIGNTIYF.

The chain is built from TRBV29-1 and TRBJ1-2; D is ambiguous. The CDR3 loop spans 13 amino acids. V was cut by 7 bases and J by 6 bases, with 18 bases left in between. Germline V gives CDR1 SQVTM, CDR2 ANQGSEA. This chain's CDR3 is CSAGRSGSDGYTF. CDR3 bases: TGCAGCGCCGGCAGATCGGGGAGCGATGGCTACACCTTC. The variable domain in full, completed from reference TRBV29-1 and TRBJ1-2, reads SAVISQKPSRDICQRGTSLTIQCQVDSQVTMMFWYRQQPGQSLTLIATANQGSEATYESGFVIDKFPISRPNLTFSTLTVSNMSPEDSSIYLCSAGRSGSDGYTFGSGTRLTVV.

The CDR3 sequence is CASSSQYGDEAFF. For the CDR3, the DNA is TGTGCCAGCTCATCACAGTACGGGGATGAAGCTTTCTTT. The chain combines TRBV18 with TRBJ1-1; D remains ambiguous. Germline V gene lookup returns CDR1 KGHSH and CDR2 LQKENI. Trimming took off 5 bases at V and 7 bases at J, with 14 bases between the two ends. The CDR3 sequence is 13 residues long. Full variable domain (outside the CDR3, taken from reference TRBV18 and TRBJ1-1): NAGVMQNPRHLVRRRGQEARLRCSPMKGHSHVYWYRQLPEEGLKFMVYLQKENIIDESGMPKERFSAEFPKEGPSILRIQQVVRGDSAAYFCASSSQYGDEAFFGQGTRLTVV.

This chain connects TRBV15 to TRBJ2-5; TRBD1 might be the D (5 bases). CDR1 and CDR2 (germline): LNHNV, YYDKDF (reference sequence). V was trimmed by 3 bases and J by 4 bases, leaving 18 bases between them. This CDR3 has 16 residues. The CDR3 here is CATSRETHKGSETQYF. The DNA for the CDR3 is TGTGCCACCAGCAGGGAGACCCATAAGGGGTCAGAGACCCAGTACTTC.

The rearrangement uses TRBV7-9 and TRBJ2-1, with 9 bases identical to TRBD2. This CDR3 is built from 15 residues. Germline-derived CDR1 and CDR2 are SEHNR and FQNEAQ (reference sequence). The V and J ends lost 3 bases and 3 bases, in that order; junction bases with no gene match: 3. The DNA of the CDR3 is TGTGCCAGCAGCTTTACTAGCGGGCGCTACAATGAGCAGTTCTTC. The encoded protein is CASSFTSGRYNEQFF.

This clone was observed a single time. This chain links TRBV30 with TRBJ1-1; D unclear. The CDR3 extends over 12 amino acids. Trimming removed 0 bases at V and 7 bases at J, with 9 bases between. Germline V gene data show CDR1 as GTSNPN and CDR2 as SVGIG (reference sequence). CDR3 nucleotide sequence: TGTGCCTGGAGTGTACAACAGTTTGAAGCTTTCTTT. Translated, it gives CAWSVQQFEAFF. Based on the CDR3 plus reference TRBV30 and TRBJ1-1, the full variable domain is SQTIHQWPATLVQPVGSPLSLECTVEGTSNPNLYWYRQAAGRGLQLLFYSVGIGQISSEVPQNLSASRPQDRQFILSSKKLLLSDSGFYLCAWSVQQFEAFFGQGTRLTVV.

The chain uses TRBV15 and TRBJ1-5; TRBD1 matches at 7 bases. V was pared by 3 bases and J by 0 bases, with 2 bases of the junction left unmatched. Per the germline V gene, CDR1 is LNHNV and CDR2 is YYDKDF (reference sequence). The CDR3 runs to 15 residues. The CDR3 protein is CATSRTGISNQPQHF. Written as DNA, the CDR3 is TGTGCCACCAGCAGGACAGGGATTAGCAATCAGCCCCAGCATTTT.

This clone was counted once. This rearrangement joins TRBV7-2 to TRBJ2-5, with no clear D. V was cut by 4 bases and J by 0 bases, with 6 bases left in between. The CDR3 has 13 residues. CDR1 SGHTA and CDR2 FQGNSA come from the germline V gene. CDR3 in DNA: TGTGCCAGCAGCTACAAGTACCAAGAGACCCAGTACTTC. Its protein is CASSYKYQETQYF.